This T cell receptor beta chain is from a study of T-cell memory formation after mild COVID-19. Notes on the study in general: Clones that contracted clustered mainly in CM and EM if CD4+ and in EMRA if CD8+.

Germline V CDR1 and CDR2: KGHSH, LQKENI. V was cut by 4 bases and J by 0 bases, with 13 bases left in between. There are 16 residues in the CDR3. This clonotype was picked up a small number of times. What it binds is not known. TCRdb used MiXCR to reprocess the 5' RACE reads, holding one entry per CDR3 protein. The table records about 620,000 distinct CDR3 sequences, 15% to 20% of them present only once. V is TRBV18 and J is TRBJ2-1; D possibly corresponds to TRBD2 (6 bases). This sequence was found in an adult woman who had mild COVID-19 (a few samples of this study predate the infection). Cell type and time point are not known. Sequenced sample: PBMCs or a T cell subset sorted from them (not recorded which). In DNA form, the CDR3 reads TGTGCCAGCTCACAGGGACTTACCAGCTCCTACAATGAGCAGTTCTTC. Amino acids: CASSQGLTSSYNEQFF. Supplemented by reference TRBV18 and TRBJ2-1, the full variable domain reads NAGVMQNPRHLVRRRGQEARLRCSPMKGHSHVYWYRQLPEEGLKFMVYLQKENIIDESGMPKERFSAEFPKEGPSILRIQQVVRGDSAAYFCASSQGLTSSYNEQFFGPGTRLTVL.